Following are 28 T cell receptor beta chains from one sample sequenced in a study of shared clonotypes between healthy human individuals. Profiling relied on immunoSEQ multiplex PCR, and the TCRdb table lists in-frame clones only, not all of them. The sample lists around 2.5 million clones; roughly 93% were seen once. The sequenced sample consisted of naive CD4+ T cells from PBMCs. Regarding subset: CD45RA+ positively selected. Receptors originate from a man between 18 and 35 years old in good health. Some clones in this sample may be carry-over from other donors' samples.

This chain connects TRBV4-3 to TRBJ1-1; D is perhaps TRBD1 (5 bases). The CDR3 totals 15 residues. The V end was cut by 3 bases, the J end by 11 bases, with 22 bases between. Germline V CDR1 and CDR2: LGHNA, YSLEER. The CDR3, as DNA: TGCGCCAGCAGCCAGGCCGGGACTTCAGGATCGAAGGCTTTCTTT. Its translation is CASSQAGTSGSKAFF.

This clone has a count of ten or more. The chain uses TRBV5-3 and TRBJ1-4; D possibly corresponds to TRBD1 (5 bases). TRBV5-3 is given ORF status, its function remaining uncertain. V gave up 0 bases and J gave up 8 bases, with 20 bases separating them. This CDR3 is built from 17 residues. The CDR3 sequence: CARSLAGPAAGTEKLFF. CDR3 nucleotides: TGTGCCAGAAGCTTGGCTGGTCCGGCGGCAGGGACCGAAAAACTGTTTTTT.

The chain links TRBV30 to TRBJ2-7, with D possibly called TRBD1 or TRBD2 (6 bases each). The CDR3 extends over 12 amino acids. From germline, CDR1 is GTSNPN and CDR2 SVGIG (reference sequence). With 5 bases removed from V and 6 bases from J, the gap between germline ends came to 14 bases. CDR3 loop: CAWGRGLSEQYF. CDR3 DNA sequence: TGTGCCTGGGGCCGGGGGCTTAGCGAGCAGTACTTC.

This chain uses TRBV21-1 with TRBJ1-1; no check of the table's D call, TRBD1, against the DNA was made. TRBV21-1 is a pseudogene. There are 18 residues in the CDR3. This chain's CDR3 is CASSKEQQGPKDVPEAFF. Here the CDR3 DNA reads TGTGCCAGCAGCAAAGAGCAGCAGGGGCCGAAGGATGTTCCTGAAGCTTTCTTT.

This clone was detected once. J is TRBJ2-5 and V is TRBV7-2; D might be TRBD1 (5 bases). The CDR3 is 14 amino acids. Germline values: CDR1 SGHTA, CDR2 FQGNSA. The ends were cut back, 5 bases at V and 4 bases at J, with 14 bases in the middle. The CDR3 region has the DNA TGTGCCAGCAGCACGCGGACACCGGGAGAGACCCAGTACTTC. Translation gives CASSTRTPGETQYF.

J is TRBJ2-1 and V is TRBV6-5; 8 bases agree with TRBD2. With V trimmed by 6 bases and J by 2 bases, 3 bases remained unmatched. Germline loops: CDR1 MNHEY, CDR2 SVGAGI. This CDR3 is 14 amino acids long. The CDR3 nucleotides read TGTGCCAGCAGACTAGCGGAGCCCTACAATGAGCAGTTCTTC. Amino acid sequence: CASRLAEPYNEQFF.

The CDR3 here is CSGYRVITDTQYF. The CDR3 bases are TGCAGCGGTTACAGGGTAATCACAGATACGCAGTATTTT. The chain combines TRBV29-1 with TRBJ2-3; possibly TRBD1 for D (6 bases). Germline-derived CDR1 and CDR2 are SQVTM and ANQGSEA. The V end lost 7 bases, the J end lost 2 bases, and 13 bases lay between the germline ends. The CDR3 is 13 amino acids.

The chain has TRBV11-3 and TRBJ2-7, with TRBD1 identical over 7 bases. In germline, CDR1 is SGHNT, CDR2 YENEEA. V lost 5 bases and J lost 4; bases outside the gene matches: 8. The CDR3 sequence is 14 residues long. CDR3 in amino acids: CASSRTGDIYEQYF. The CDR3, as DNA: TGTGCCAGCAGCAGAACAGGGGATATATACGAGCAGTACTTC.

The V and J genes are TRBV6-9 and TRBJ2-4, with TRBD2 matching over 8 bases. Losses at the gene ends were 6 bases for V and 0 bases for J; bases not matched to a gene: 7. The germline V gene has CDR1 MNHGY and CDR2 SVAAGI. The CDR3 runs to 16 residues. DNA for the CDR3: TGTGCCAGCAGCCAGACTAGCGCCCGAGCCAAAAACATTCAGTACTTC. Translated: CASSQTSARAKNIQYF.

V usage is TRBV28 and J usage is TRBJ2-3, with D possibly TRBD2 on 5 matching bases. The CDR3 runs to 18 residues. Trimming took 7 bases from V and 3 from J, leaving 26 bases between them. Germline V CDR1 and CDR2: MDHEN, SYDVKM. The CDR3, as DNA: TGTGCCAGCACTGTGGAGAAGAGGGTAATCAAGAGAACAGATACGCAGTATTTT. Its translation is CASTVEKRVIKRTDTQYF.

The CDR3 nucleotides read TGTGCCAGCAGAATACCGGGACTAAAGACCGGGGAGCTGTTTTTT. As protein: CASRIPGLKTGELFF. V is TRBV7-9 and J is TRBJ2-2; TRBD2 aligns across 7 bases. Germline assignment: CDR1 SEHNR and CDR2 FQNEAQ (reference sequence). This CDR3 comprises 15 residues. The V gene end was trimmed by 6 bases and the J gene end by 5 bases; junction bases not matched to a gene: 9.

On this clone itself: Other DNA sequences within the sample encode an identical CDR3. V usage is TRBV7-6 and J usage is TRBJ2-1; 11 bases agree with TRBD2. Germline CDR1 SGHVS, CDR2 FNYEAQ. V gave up 4 bases and J gave up 3 bases; unmatched junction bases: 2. The CDR3 extends over 15 amino acids. The CDR3 DNA is TGTGCCAGCAGCTCTCTAGCGGGAGGCTACAATGAGCAGTTCTTC. Its protein product is CASSSLAGGYNEQFF. The full variable domain, with the rest looked up from reference TRBV7-6 and TRBJ2-1, is GAGVSQSPRYKVTKRGQDVALRCDPISGHVSLYWYRQALGQGPEFLTYFNYEAQQDKSGLPNDRFSAERPEGSISTLTIQRTEQRDSAMYRCASSSLAGGYNEQFFGPGTRLTVL.

This clone was observed a handful of times. The CDR3 loop is CASSPPGAEAFF. In DNA, the CDR3 is TGTGCCAGCTCACCACCGGGGGCTGAAGCTTTCTTT. This chain links TRBV18 with TRBJ1-1; maybe TRBD1 (5 bases). This CDR3 spans 12 amino acids. Looked up from germline, CDR1 is KGHSH and CDR2 is LQKENI. The germline V and J ends were trimmed by 0 bases and 6 bases, with 5 bases remaining between them.

The J gene is TRBJ1-5, the V gene TRBV6-5; 7 positions match TRBD1. The CDR3 spans 13 residues. Germline CDR1 and CDR2: MNHEY and SVGAGI. Trimming cost V 7 bases and J 4 bases; bases outside gene matches: 4. The CDR3 region has the DNA TGTGCCAGCACCCCACAGGGGAATCAGCCCCAGCATTTT. Amino acid sequence: CASTPQGNQPQHF.

The V call is TRBV6-5, the J call TRBJ1-3; D may be TRBD1 (5 bases). V lost 5 bases and J lost 3, with 8 bases in between. Germline V lookup: CDR1 MNHEY, CDR2 SVGAGI. This CDR3 region has 13 residues. DNA for the CDR3: TGTGCCAGCAGTCGGACACTTGGAAACACCATATATTTT. Its translation: CASSRTLGNTIYF.

CDR3 in amino acids: CASSTQGRGANVLTF. The CDR3 nucleotides read TGTGCCAGCAGTACCCAGGGTCGCGGGGCCAACGTCCTGACTTTC. This chain joins TRBV28 and TRBJ2-6; D possibly corresponds to TRBD1 (5 bases). Deletions cut 5 bases from V and 4 bases from J, with 12 bases between. In germline, CDR1 is MDHEN, CDR2 SYDVKM. This CDR3 spans 15 amino acids.

This chain connects TRBV5-1 to TRBJ2-1; 8 bases are a match to TRBD1. The junction had 8 bases not matched to a gene; V was cut back by 1 base and J by 5 bases. Germline V gives CDR1 SGHRS, CDR2 YFSETQ. The CDR3 runs to 16 residues. The chain's CDR3 is CASSLMPQGQDNEQFF. The CDR3 DNA sequence: TGCGCCAGCAGCTTGATGCCGCAGGGACAGGACAATGAGCAGTTCTTC.

The table lists this clone with a count of one. This specimen includes other DNA sequences encoding the same CDR3. This chain connects TRBV6-5 to TRBJ1-1; D might be TRBD1 (5 bases). Germline CDR1 and CDR2: MNHEY and SVGAGI. V was clipped by 2 bases and J by 2 bases, with 9 bases between them. CDR3 length equals 14 residues. CDR3 nucleotide sequence: TGTGCCAGCAGTTACGGGGCAGGAAACACTGAAGCTTTCTTT. Encoded protein: CASSYGAGNTEAFF.

The chain couples TRBV5-1 to TRBJ2-1; 10 bases match TRBD1. The CDR3 has 16 residues. Trimming cost V 1 base and J 4 bases; bases outside gene matches: 5. CDR1 and CDR2 (germline): SGHRS, YFSETQ. The CDR3 DNA is TGCGCCAGCAGCTTGATCCCGGGACAGGGGTACAATGAGCAGTTCTTC. Translated: CASSLIPGQGYNEQFF.

The rearrangement joins TRBV5-6 to TRBJ2-5, with 7 bases aligning to TRBD2. With the DNA end fitting TRBJ2-7 better, the J assignment may be wrong. CDR3 size: 14 residues. Germline V gene data show CDR1 as SGHDT and CDR2 as YYEEEE. The DNA of the CDR3 is TGTGCCAGCAGCCGTGCGGGAGTGGGGTACGAGCAGTACTTC. This translates into CASSRAGVGYEQYF.

The V gene is TRBV5-1, the J gene TRBJ1-1, with D uncertain. Per the germline V gene, CDR1 is SGHRS and CDR2 is YFSETQ. The CDR3 has 15 amino acids. The V gene lost 0 bases and the J gene lost 3 bases, with 12 bases spanning the gap. Written as DNA, the CDR3 is TGCGCCAGCAGCTTGGTACCGGGCGCAGACACTGAAGCTTTCTTT. It translates to CASSLVPGADTEAFF.

This clone was detected once. The rearrangement joins TRBV7-3 to TRBJ1-1, with D unresolved. CDR1 SGHTA and CDR2 FQGTGA come from the germline V gene. Deletions cut 6 bases from V and 1 base from J, with 9 bases between. The CDR3 runs to 13 residues. CDR3 DNA: TGTGCCAGCAGTCCCTATAAGAACACTGAAGCTTTCTTT. Its translation is CASSPYKNTEAFF.

The CDR3 reads CAWSVPGEETQYF. The CDR3 DNA reads as TGTGCCTGGAGTGTCCCAGGCGAGGAGACCCAGTACTTC. The chain is built from TRBV30 and TRBJ2-5; D call uncertain. Trimming shortened V by 0 bases and J by 5 bases, and 10 bases separated the two germline ends. The CDR3 is 13 amino acids. Germline V CDR1 and CDR2: GTSNPN, SVGIG (reference sequence).

This chain uses TRBV10-3 with TRBJ1-1, with D possibly TRBD1 on 6 matching bases. Germline CDR1 ENHRY, CDR2 SYGVKD. The CDR3 runs 18 residues. Between the trimmed V and J ends, which lost 0 bases and 7 bases, there was a span of 24 bases. The DNA of the CDR3 is TGTGCCATCAGTGAGTCGCAGGGGAAGTCCAAACGAACGAATGAAGCTTTCTTT. It codes for CAISESQGKSKRTNEAFF.

Worth noting for this clone: Other DNA variants within this sample encode the same CDR3. The CDR3 DNA follows: TGCGCCAGCAGCCAAGTGGTGAACACTGAAGCTTTCTTT. This codes for CASSQVVNTEAFF. This sequence joins TRBV4-3 and TRBJ1-1; no clear D gene. CDR3 length equals 13 residues. Germline CDR1 reads LGHNA; CDR2 reads YSLEER. With 1 base removed from V and 0 bases from J, the gap between germline ends came to 3 bases.

This chain connects TRBV6-6 to TRBJ2-3, with 7 bases identical to TRBD2. This CDR3 comprises 14 residues. The J segment lost 3 bases and the V segment lost 7 bases, leaving 7 bases of the junction unmatched. Per germline, CDR1 MNHNY and CDR2 SVGAGI (reference sequence). CDR3 in amino acids: CASTSGGRTDTQYF. The CDR3 DNA is TGTGCCAGCACTTCGGGCGGGAGAACAGATACGCAGTATTTT.

This clone was detected only once. The V gene is TRBV19, the J gene TRBJ2-2; TRBD2 matches at 8 bases. V shed 4 bases, J shed 3 bases, and the junction held 1 base outside the gene matches. The germline gives CDR1 LNHDA, CDR2 SQIVND (reference sequence). CDR3 size: 14 residues. CDR3 sequence (DNA): TGTGCCAGTAGTAGCGGGAGGCACACCGGGGAGCTGTTTTTT. Translated, it gives CASSSGRHTGELFF.

The gene calls are TRBV5-5 and TRBJ1-2; the match to TRBD1 covers 7 bases. Looked up from germline, CDR1 is SGHKS and CDR2 is YYEKEE (reference sequence). The CDR3 is made up of 17 amino acids. J gave up 4 bases and V 1 base, and 13 bases lay outside the gene matches. CDR3 sequence reads: CASSLNIRDSRFYGYTF. CDR3 DNA: TGTGCCAGCAGCTTGAACATACGGGACAGCCGATTCTATGGCTACACCTTC.